This T cell receptor beta chain originates from a study of T cells in localized non-small cell lung cancer. Study-wide points: Owing to sequencing of a solitary tumor region, heterogeneity cannot be discounted. Uninvolved adjacent lung, not tumor, had the highest T cell clonality. Appearances in adjacent lung were noted for a median around 55 of the top 100 tumor clones.

Germline-derived CDR1 and CDR2 are SEHNR and FQNEAQ (reference sequence). Trimming took 6 bases from V and 6 from J, leaving 32 bases between them. The CDR3 is 19 residues long. A note on this clone: The antigen remains undetermined.

Profiling relied on immunoSEQ multiplex PCR, and the TCRdb table lists in-frame clones only, not all of them. The profile shows almost 40,000 clones, 86% of them singletons. The TCR sequence derives from a male donor older than 55 with stage II lung adenocarcinoma. This material consisted of peripheral blood mononuclear cells, taken before any cancer treatment. The V call is TRBV7-9, the J call TRBJ1-2; maybe TRBD1 (5 bases). The CDR3: CASSPPGMKSPGGLHGYTF. CDR3 DNA sequence: TGTGCCAGCAGTCCACCGGGGATGAAGAGCCCCGGGGGACTGCATGGCTACACCTTC.